These 26 T cell receptor beta chains came from one sample sequenced in a study of blood T cell repertoires in COVID-19. Libraries were prepared by immunoSEQ multiplex PCR; TCRdb keeps only in-frame clonotypes and omits some of them. The sample shows over 55,000 clones, approximately 91% of them seen only once. Sequenced material: peripheral blood. Receptors originate from a man in his sixties with acute or convalescent COVID-19.

The V and J genes are TRBV7-2 and TRBJ2-2; D not certain. CDR1 and CDR2 from the germline V gene are SGHTA and FQGNSA. Trimming stripped 5 bases from V and 9 bases from J, with 7 bases between. The CDR3 consists of 11 residues. CDR3 sequence reads: CASSPLRELFF. In nucleotides, the CDR3 is TGTGCCAGCAGCCCCCTCCGGGAGCTGTTTTTT.

This sequence joins TRBV7-9 and TRBJ1-1; TRBD1 aligns across 10 bases. Germline assignment: CDR1 SEHNR and CDR2 FQNEAQ (reference sequence). The CDR3 length is 14 residues. V shed 5 bases, J shed 6 bases, and the junction held 6 bases outside the gene matches. The CDR3 protein is CASSRRQGASEAFF. The CDR3 DNA is TGTGCCAGCAGCCGGAGACAGGGGGCTTCTGAAGCTTTCTTT. The full variable domain, completed using reference TRBV7-9 and TRBJ1-1, is DTGVSQNPRHKITKRGQNVTFRCDPISEHNRLYWYRQTLGQGPEFLTYFQNEAQLEKSRLLSDRFSAERPKGSFSTLEIQRTEQGDSAMYLCASSRRQGASEAFFGQGTRLTVV.

This sequence joins TRBV7-2 and TRBJ2-7; D might be TRBD2 (7 bases). Trimming stripped 7 bases from V and 4 bases from J, with 20 bases between. Germline V gene sequence: CDR1 SGHTA, CDR2 FQGNSA. The length of the CDR3 is 15 residues. In DNA form, the CDR3 reads TGTGCCAGCACCTTCGGGGGGCAGGGAAGATACGAGCAGTACTTC. This translates into CASTFGGQGRYEQYF.

This clone was seen once. The chain carries TRBV21-1 and TRBJ2-3; the tabulated D call, TRBD2, remains unverified against the DNA. TRBV21-1 is a recognized pseudogene. This CDR3 has 15 amino acids. The CDR3 spells CANLGLAGLTDTQYF. CDR3 nucleotides: TGTGCCAACCTCGGACTAGCGGGATTAACAGATACGCAGTATTTT.

The CDR3 reads CASSFNRQGASYGYTF. CDR3 sequence (DNA): TGCGCCAGCAGCTTCAACCGACAGGGGGCTAGCTATGGCTACACCTTC. This chain uses TRBV5-1 with TRBJ1-2; 10 bases fit TRBD1. In germline, CDR1 is SGHRS, CDR2 YFSETQ. The CDR3 runs to 16 residues. The J segment lost 4 bases and the V segment lost 2 bases, leaving 8 bases of the junction unmatched.

The rearrangement links TRBV7-3 to TRBJ2-3, with 10 bases fitting TRBD1. CDR1 and CDR2 (germline): SGHTA, FQGTGA. The CDR3 covers 18 residues. Germline trimming cut 5 bases from V and 5 bases from J; bases unmatched to any gene: 16. This CDR3 reads CASSPSGRDRGTKDTQYF. The CDR3, as DNA: TGTGCCAGCAGCCCATCGGGACGGGACAGGGGCACAAAAGATACGCAGTATTTT.

The V and J genes are TRBV27 and TRBJ1-3; 10 bases are a match to TRBD1. This CDR3 is 14 amino acids long. V dropped 8 bases and J dropped 7; count of bases not matched to a gene: 8. Looked up from germline, CDR1 is MNHEY and CDR2 is SMNVEV (reference sequence). CDR3 nucleotides: TGTGCCAGCTCCTCTCTGGGACAGGGGAACACCATATATTTT. Protein product: CASSSLGQGNTIYF.

This chain links TRBV19 with TRBJ2-1; 10 bases fit TRBD2. This CDR3 region has 19 residues. The V segment lost 3 bases and the J segment 3 bases; nucleotides outside the gene matches: 14. CDR1 and CDR2 (germline): LNHDA, SQIVND (reference sequence). CDR3 amino acids: CASSISQKPGLASYNEQFF. For the CDR3, the DNA is TGTGCCAGTAGTATTTCCCAGAAACCGGGACTAGCGAGCTACAATGAGCAGTTCTTC.

J is TRBJ1-3 and V is TRBV4-1; no definite D call. Germline values: CDR1 MGHRA, CDR2 YSYEKL. This CDR3 has 17 residues. Trimming cost V 0 bases and J 1 base, with 13 bases left between them. CDR3 amino acids: CASSQDRAFGSGNTIYF. The CDR3 DNA follows: TGCGCCAGCAGCCAAGATCGAGCGTTTGGTTCTGGAAACACCATATATTTT.

The chain joins TRBV20-1 to TRBJ1-1; maybe TRBD1 (5 bases). Germline CDR1 is DFQATT and CDR2 is SNEGSKA (reference sequence). V shed 6 bases and J shed 1 base, with 6 bases lying between them. The CDR3 length is 11 residues. CDR3: CSAGGNTEAFF. The CDR3 coding sequence is TGCAGTGCGGGGGGGAACACTGAAGCTTTCTTT.

The rearrangement uses TRBV4-3 and TRBJ1-4, with TRBD1 identical over 10 bases. CDR3 length: 14 residues. Germline CDR1 is LGHNA and CDR2 is YSLEER. V was clipped by 1 base and J by 12 bases; unmatched bases: 5. The CDR3 region has the DNA TGCGCCAGCAGCCAAGCCGGGACAGGGGATCAACTGTTTTTT. This gives the protein CASSQAGTGDQLFF.

The rearrangement joins TRBV7-6 to TRBJ1-2, with a weak D call TRBD1 (6 bases). The CDR3 is 16 residues long. Trimming removed 5 bases from V and 3 bases from J, with 19 bases in between. Germline V lookup: CDR1 SGHVS, CDR2 FNYEAQ. CDR3 amino acids: CASSLTTGSPDYGYTF. The DNA of the CDR3 is TGTGCCAGCAGCCTGACGACAGGCTCCCCGGACTATGGCTACACCTTC.

The CDR3 loop reads CASSLETEHSPLHF. The DNA for the CDR3 is TGTGCCAGCAGCCTAGAGACAGAACATTCACCCCTCCACTTT. The chain couples TRBV7-2 to TRBJ1-6, with D perhaps matching TRBD1 (5 bases). Germline CDR1 SGHTA, CDR2 FQGNSA. Trimming took 5 bases from V and 8 from J, leaving 13 bases between them. CDR3 size: 14 residues.

In its sample, this clone was seen once. Written as DNA, the CDR3 is TGTGCCAGCAGTTTACCCCCGACGACAGGTTTGGGCACTGAAGCTTTCTTT. Amino acids: CASSLPPTTGLGTEAFF. V gene TRBV27 combines with J gene TRBJ1-1; a weak D match, TRBD1 (6 bases). The germline CDR1 and CDR2 sequences are MNHEY and SMNVEV (reference sequence). The CDR3 extends over 17 amino acids. With 2 bases removed from V and 4 bases from J, the gap between germline ends came to 20 bases.

The count of this clone is one. V and J are TRBV6-5 and TRBJ1-1; D gene ambiguous. The length of the CDR3 is 15 residues. Trimming pared 5 bases from V and 4 bases from J, leaving 17 bases between. CDR1 and CDR2 (germline): MNHEY, SVGAGI. The CDR3 spells CASSTRAGPSTEAFF. The CDR3 bases are TGTGCCAGCAGTACACGGGCGGGCCCGAGCACTGAAGCTTTCTTT.

The chain carries TRBV5-1 and TRBJ2-3, with D possibly TRBD2 on 6 matching bases. The germline V gene has CDR1 SGHRS and CDR2 YFSETQ. Trimming pared 4 bases from V and 4 bases from J, leaving 13 bases between. CDR3 length: 14 residues. This chain's CDR3 is CASSPAGGSDTQYF. The CDR3 DNA reads TGCGCCAGCAGCCCGGCTGGAGGGTCAGATACGCAGTATTTT.

The CDR3 region has the DNA TGCAGCGTTGAAGGGGGCGGTGGTAATACGCAGTATTTT. Encoded protein: CSVEGGGGNTQYF. The chain couples TRBV29-1 to TRBJ2-3, with a possible D match to TRBD1 (5 bases). V was shortened by 1 base and J by 7 bases, with 12 bases between the two germline ends. The CDR3 spans 13 residues. The germline gives CDR1 SQVTM, CDR2 ANQGSEA.

This rearrangement joins TRBV6-5 to TRBJ1-6; TRBD1 aligns across 10 bases. CDR1 is MNHEY, CDR2 SVGAGI, per germline. J gave up 11 bases and V 6 bases, and 10 bases lay outside the gene matches. The CDR3 runs to 15 residues. CDR3 sequence: CASRRPGQGKAPLHF. For the CDR3, the DNA is TGTGCCAGCAGGAGACCGGGACAGGGGAAAGCACCCCTCCACTTT.

The chain uses TRBV28 and TRBJ1-1, with 7 bases aligning to TRBD1. The ends lost 5 bases at V and 2 bases at J; junction bases unmatched: 8. Germline values: CDR1 MDHEN, CDR2 SYDVKM. The CDR3 runs to 15 residues. CDR3 in amino acids: CASSGAGTVNTEAFF. The CDR3 nucleotides are TGTGCCAGCAGTGGGGCCGGGACAGTAAACACTGAAGCTTTCTTT. The full variable domain, with the rest looked up from reference TRBV28 and TRBJ1-1, is DVKVTQSSRYLVKRTGEKVFLECVQDMDHENMFWYRQDPGLGLRLIYFSYDVKMKEKGDIPEGYSVSREKKERFSLILESASTNQTSMYLCASSGAGTVNTEAFFGQGTRLTVV.

The chain carries TRBV28 and TRBJ1-1; the match to TRBD1 covers 8 bases. The CDR3 has 15 residues. The V gene's germline CDR1 is MDHEN and CDR2 SYDVKM. After removal of 8 bases from V and 5 bases from J, the junction contained 13 bases not matched to a gene. For the CDR3, the DNA is TGTGCCAGCCCCACCGGGGACAGGCTCGTTACTGAAGCTTTCTTT. This encodes CASPTGDRLVTEAFF.

The sample holds a few counts of this clone. The chain combines TRBV7-2 with TRBJ1-4; no clear D gene. Trimming cost V 4 bases and J 0 bases, with 6 bases left between them. This CDR3 has 14 amino acids. Germline values: CDR1 SGHTA, CDR2 FQGNSA. The CDR3 reads CASSWQTTNEKLFF. In DNA form, the CDR3 reads TGTGCCAGCAGCTGGCAGACAACTAATGAAAAACTGTTTTTT. Full variable domain (missing parts from reference TRBV7-2 and TRBJ1-4): GAGVSQSPSNKVTEKGKDVELRCDPISGHTALYWYRQSLGQGLEFLIYFQGNSAPDKSGLPSDRFSAERTGGSVSTLTIQRTQQEDSAVYLCASSWQTTNEKLFFGSGTQLSVL.

In the case of this clone: Distinct nucleotide sequences in the sample also encode this CDR3. The genes are TRBV11-3 and TRBJ2-1, with TRBD2 matching 7 bases. Germline V CDR1 and CDR2: SGHNT, YENEEA. CDR3 length equals 15 residues. Trimming took 4 bases from V and 0 from J; bases not matched to a gene: 3. In DNA, the CDR3 is TGTGCCAGCAGCTCCGGGACTAACTCCTACAATGAGCAGTTCTTC. Translating it yields CASSSGTNSYNEQFF.

DNA for the CDR3: TGTGCCAGCAGCTGGCGGGTGGGTATTTCAAACGAGCAGTACTTC. The encoded protein is CASSWRVGISNEQYF. The V and J genes are TRBV5-4 and TRBJ2-7; D is possibly TRBD2 (5 bases). The length of the CDR3 is 15 residues. Deletions cut 3 bases from V and 5 bases from J, with 18 bases between. Germline V CDR1 and CDR2: SGHNT, YYREEE (reference sequence).

V is TRBV6-5 and J is TRBJ1-2; 8 nucleotides match TRBD1. The CDR3 contains 15 residues. Germline values: CDR1 MNHEY, CDR2 SVGAGI. V lost 5 bases to trimming and J lost 5 bases; unmatched junction nucleotides: 10. The CDR3: CASSPTGQGVYGYTF. DNA of the CDR3: TGTGCCAGCAGTCCAACTGGACAGGGAGTTTATGGCTACACCTTC.

The V call is TRBV7-2, the J call TRBJ1-5, with D unclear. This CDR3 is 17 amino acids long. Trimming took off 2 bases at V and 6 bases at J, with 20 bases between the two ends. The germline CDR1 and CDR2 sequences are SGHTA and FQGNSA. DNA of the CDR3: TGTGCCAGCAGCTTATTCGAACCCGGGGTAGAAGCTCAGCCCCAGCATTTT. Amino acids: CASSLFEPGVEAQPQHF.

With regard to this clone: The same CDR3 is also encoded by other DNA sequences in this sample. The chain links TRBV6-5 to TRBJ1-5; 8 nucleotides agree with TRBD1. Germline V CDR1 and CDR2: MNHEY, SVGAGI. V trimming: 5 bases; J trimming: 6 bases; junction bases outside the gene matches: 6. The CDR3 contains 14 residues. DNA of the CDR3: TGTGCCAGCAGTCCAGGACAGGGCAGTCAGCCCCAGCATTTT. It encodes CASSPGQGSQPQHF.